The 12 T cell receptor beta chains presented below share a single source sample, sequenced in a study of T cells in Graves' hyperthyroidism and ophthalmopathy. TCR beta CDR3 regions were amplified from RNA transcripts. The study used the HTBI primer set for a first-round RT-PCR of the TCR CDR3. Each CDR3 protein is one row after TCRdb ran MiXCR on the multiplex PCR reads. The sample includes hundreds of thousands of distinct CDR3 sequences, approximately 14% of them seen just once. Sequencing used blood. The receptors were sampled from a woman aged 18-30 years with Graves' hyperthyroidism.

This clonotype came up many times. The J gene is TRBJ2-1, the V gene TRBV11-2; D unclear. Per germline, CDR1 SGHAT and CDR2 FQNNGV. The germline V and J ends were trimmed by 3 bases and 0 bases, with 9 bases remaining between them. The CDR3 length is 15 residues. CDR3: CASSLSLLSYNEQFF. The CDR3 DNA reads as TGTGCCAGCAGCTTGAGCCTCCTCTCCTACAATGAGCAGTTCTTC. The full variable domain, with the rest looked up from reference TRBV11-2 and TRBJ2-1, is EAGVAQSPRYKIIEKRQSVAFWCNPISGHATLYWYQQILGQGPKLLIQFQNNGVVDDSQLPKDRFSAERLKGVDSTLKIQPAKLEDSAVYLCASSLSLLSYNEQFFGPGTRLTVL.

This clonotype was observed at least ten times. The chain joins TRBV6-1 to TRBJ1-2; D gene ambiguous. Germline V CDR1 and CDR2: MNHNS, SASEGT. This CDR3 spans 14 amino acids. Trimming pared 5 bases from V and 4 bases from J, leaving 14 bases between. The CDR3 DNA follows: TGTGCCAGCAGTTACCAACAACCCGGCTATGGCTACACCTTC. Translated: CASSYQQPGYGYTF.

This clonotype was found a few times. The genes are TRBV7-9 and TRBJ2-4, with TRBD2 matching over 8 bases. This CDR3 comprises 17 residues. V trimming: 8 bases; J trimming: 8 bases; junction bases outside the gene matches: 20. Per germline, CDR1 SEHNR and CDR2 FQNEAQ (reference sequence). The CDR3 DNA reads TGTGCCAGCGGACTCGTCGTTAGCGGGACGGGGAGAGACATTCAGTACTTC. Translation: CASGLVVSGTGRDIQYF.

A few counts support this clonotype. The chain uses TRBV28 and TRBJ2-1; a weak D match, TRBD1 (6 bases). The CDR3 totals 13 residues. CDR1 is MDHEN and CDR2 is SYDVKM in the germline V gene. Trimming stripped 6 bases from V and 9 bases from J, with 15 bases between. DNA for the CDR3: TGTGCCAGCAGACTAGAACAGGGTCCTGAGCAGTTCTTC. Its protein is CASRLEQGPEQFF.

V gene TRBV5-6 combines with J gene TRBJ1-2; D unresolved. Germline V gene lookup returns CDR1 SGHDT and CDR2 YYEEEE. The length of the CDR3 is 14 residues. Trimming took 2 bases from V and 4 from J, leaving 12 bases between them. CDR3 in amino acids: CASSLVGSFYGYTF. The CDR3 bases are TGTGCCAGCAGCTTAGTCGGTTCCTTCTATGGCTACACCTTC. The entire variable domain, with the rest obtained from reference TRBV5-6 and TRBJ1-2, is as follows: DAGVTQSPTHLIKTRGQQVTLRCSPKSGHDTVSWYQQALGQGPQFIFQYYEEEERQRGNFPDRFSGHQFPNYSSELNVNALLLGDSALYLCASSLVGSFYGYTFGSGTRLTVV.

Ten or more counts support this clonotype. The chain links TRBV27 to TRBJ2-1; 7 bases map to TRBD2. Trimming at V came to 5 bases and at J to 8 bases, leaving 9 bases not matched to a gene. The V gene's germline CDR1 is MNHEY and CDR2 SMNVEV (reference sequence). The CDR3 runs 14 residues. The CDR3 coding sequence is TGTGCCAGCAGTAAGGCGGGAGAAAAGGATGAGCAGTTCTTC. This translates into CASSKAGEKDEQFF.

The chain joins TRBV20-1 to TRBJ2-6; unclear D gene. The CDR3 is made up of 12 amino acids. Germline values: CDR1 DFQATT, CDR2 SNEGSKA (reference sequence). V was clipped by 2 bases and J by 5 bases, with 4 bases between them. The CDR3 protein is CSARSRANVLTF. CDR3 bases: TGCAGTGCTAGAAGTAGGGCCAACGTCCTGACTTTC.

This clonotype came up many times. The rearrangement joins TRBV20-1 to TRBJ2-1; TRBD2 matches at 16 bases. Per germline, CDR1 DFQATT and CDR2 SNEGSKA (reference sequence). The V segment lost 6 bases and the J segment 7 bases; nucleotides outside the gene matches: 12. The CDR3 contains 17 residues. The CDR3: CSARGLAGGPIGNEQFF. CDR3 nucleotide sequence: TGCAGTGCCCGGGGACTAGCGGGAGGGCCTATAGGGAATGAGCAGTTCTTC.

This clonotype has only a few counts. This chain connects TRBV4-1 to TRBJ1-5, with 7 bases fitting TRBD1. The V and J ends lost 5 bases and 11 bases, in that order; junction bases with no gene match: 6. The V gene's germline CDR1 is MGHRA and CDR2 YSYEKL. This CDR3 comprises 12 residues. In nucleotides, the CDR3 is TGCGCCAGCAGCACAGGGGCGGGGGCCCAGCATTTT. Translating it yields CASSTGAGAQHF.

This clonotype was counted a few times. The rearrangement joins TRBV29-1 to TRBJ2-5; 7 bases align to TRBD2. J lost 2 bases, V lost 1 base, and 13 bases had no gene match. The CDR3 is made up of 17 amino acids. Germline lookup yields CDR1 SQVTM and CDR2 ANQGSEA. CDR3 coding DNA: TGCAGCGTTGAAGGCCTATGGCTAGCGGATTCTCAAGAGACCCAGTACTTC. This sequence encodes CSVEGLWLADSQETQYF.

The genes are TRBV19 and TRBJ2-7, with 8 bases aligning to TRBD1. This CDR3 comprises 14 residues. V lost 4 bases and J lost 2; bases outside the gene matches: 4. Germline assignment: CDR1 LNHDA and CDR2 SQIVND (reference sequence). The CDR3 DNA reads as TGTGCCAGTAGTACGCACAGGGGGGCCTACGAGCAGTACTTC. Its translation is CASSTHRGAYEQYF. Full variable domain (rest looked up from reference TRBV19 and TRBJ2-7): DGGITQSPKYLFRKEGQNVTLSCEQNLNHDAMYWYRQDPGQGLRLIYYSQIVNDFQKGDIAEGYSVSREKKESFPLTVTSAQKNPTAFYLCASSTHRGAYEQYFGPGTRLTVT.

This clonotype was seen more than once but under ten times. The rearrangement uses TRBV4-1 and TRBJ1-5; weak D call: TRBD1 (6 bases). The length of the CDR3 is 18 residues. Germline V gene data show CDR1 as MGHRA and CDR2 as YSYEKL. Trimming took off 0 bases at V and 4 bases at J, with 19 bases between the two ends. The CDR3 coding sequence is TGCGCCAGCAGCCAAGAAAGAGGTCTGGGGGCGACAAATCAGCCCCAGCATTTT. It translates to CASSQERGLGATNQPQHF.